This entry concerns a single TCR beta chain. The antigen is unknown. The record originates from a study of graft-versus-host responses after intestinal transplantation. Study-wide context: As for transplant type, recipients had multivisceral, liver-intestinal, or isolated intestinal grafts.

Assay: immunoSEQ multiplex PCR; the TCRdb copy retains only in-frame clones and omits some. The sample holds tens of thousands of clones, 91% seen once. V was pared by 8 bases and J by 4 bases, with 15 bases between. The CDR3 runs 15 residues. In germline, CDR1 is MNHEY, CDR2 SVGAGI. The chain links TRBV6-5 to TRBJ1-6; the D gene is possibly TRBD1 (5 bases). The input for sequencing was unstimulated CD4+ T cells sorted from spleen or lymph node cells, taken before intestinal transplant. This TCR came from a human donor who received an intestinal transplant. Here the CDR3 reads CASSRGPGYNSPLHF. The CDR3 DNA follows: TGTGCCAGCTCCCGTGGGCCAGGGTATAATTCACCCCTCCACTTT.